This TCR beta chain was profiled in a study of response to subunit inactivated influenza vaccine. General study findings and limits: T cells newly recruited by each seasonal influenza vaccination are few, the authors suggested.

Trimming pared 1 base from V and 8 bases from J, leaving 23 bases between. The CDR3 sequence is 17 residues long. The table lists this clonotype with a few counts. Its antigen remains unidentified. TCRdb fed the RT-PCR reads into MiXCR, producing one record per CDR3 protein. The sample holds 530,000 or so distinct CDR3 sequences, 25% seen once. The source was CD4+ T cells sorted from PBMCs, collected 4 to 6 days after vaccination. The origin of this receptor is a man aged 50 to 59 who received an inactivated influenza vaccine. V and J are TRBV12-3 or TRBV12-4 and TRBJ1-2; TRBD1 is a possible D gene (5 bases). The CDR3 sequence is CASSLEGLTPQGYGYTF. CDR3 bases: TGTGCCAGCAGTTTAGAGGGGTTAACGCCCCAGGGCTACGGCTACACCTTC.